This T cell receptor (beta chain) was obtained from a study of OX40 agonist ivuxolimab in advanced cancers. Clones were sequenced by immunoSEQ multiplex PCR, and TCRdb holds only the in-frame ones, with some missing. The repertoire holds fewer than 70,000 clones, with roughly 84% as singletons. The CDR3 is 12 amino acids. The V end lost 3 bases, the J end lost 8 bases, and 10 bases lay between the germline ends. Germline CDR1 is LNHNV and CDR2 is YYDKDF (reference sequence). The sequence was obtained from an adult with an advanced solid tumor such as melanoma, head and neck, liver or kidney cancer. The J gene is TRBJ1-2, the V gene TRBV15; D remains ambiguous. Sequencing used CD4+ or CD8+ T cells sorted from blood, obtained in a trial of the OX40 agonist ivuxolimab. The CDR3 loop reads CATSRAGRGYTF. The CDR3 nucleotides read TGTGCCACCAGCAGGGCCGGGAGAGGCTACACCTTC. The variable domain in full, completed from reference TRBV15 and TRBJ1-2, reads DAMVIQNPRYQVTQFGKPVTLSCSQTLNHNVMYWYQQKSSQAPKLLFHYYDKDFNNEADTPDNFQSRRPNTSFCFLDIRSPGLGDTAMYLCATSRAGRGYTFGSGTRLTVV.